Listed below are T cell receptor beta chains from one sample, sequenced in a study of T cell changes during pregnancy in multiple sclerosis. This table comes from immunoSEQ multiplex PCR, and its TCRdb copy is limited to in-frame clones, with some not included. The table includes about 83,000 clones, roughly 95% detected once. Source: peripheral blood, taken in the second trimester of pregnancy. The receptor set was obtained from a female donor with multiple sclerosis, enrolled in a pregnancy study. Both conserved end residues are part of each CDR3. The D gene is left open where the match is weak. Some rows have no size entry. The others give once, few or many, or a class for an expanded clone.

v_gene: TRBV11-2
d_gene: TRBD1
j_gene: TRBJ1-1
abundance: few
CDR3nt: TGTGCCAGCAGCTTAGTGGGACAGGGATTGAACACTGAAGCTTTCTTT
CDR3aa: CASSLVGQGLNTEAFF

v_gene: TRBV28
d_gene: .
j_gene: TRBJ1-5
abundance: .
CDR3nt: TGTGCCAGCAGGCAGGATAGCAATCAGCCCCAGCATTTT
CDR3aa: CASRQDSNQPQHF

v_gene: TRBV29-1
d_gene: .
j_gene: TRBJ2-5
abundance: .
CDR3nt: TGCAGCGTTCACAGGGGGGGAGAGACCCAGTACTTC
CDR3aa: CSVHRGGETQYF

v_gene: TRBV7-8
d_gene: .
j_gene: TRBJ2-1
abundance: once
CDR3nt: TGTGCCAGCAGCGATTTCGGGGGGCAGACCTACAATGAGCAGTTCTTC
CDR3aa: CASSDFGGQTYNEQFF

v_gene: TRBV18
d_gene: .
j_gene: TRBJ2-1
abundance: .
CDR3nt: TGTGCCAGCGGGCGGACAGATTCCTACAATGAGCAGTTCTTC
CDR3aa: CASGRTDSYNEQFF

v_gene: TRBV5-6
d_gene: .
j_gene: TRBJ1-2
abundance: .
CDR3nt: TGTGCCAGCAGCTTGGCCTGGGGGGGGCTGGATACTGGCTACACCTTC
CDR3aa: CASSLAWGGLDTGYTF

v_gene: TRBV5-6
d_gene: TRBD2
j_gene: TRBJ2-1
abundance: .
CDR3nt: TGTGCCAGCAGCTTGGACCTAGCGGGAGTAGGAATGGATAATGAGCAGTTCTTC
CDR3aa: CASSLDLAGVGMDNEQFF

v_gene: TRBV2
d_gene: .
j_gene: TRBJ2-1
abundance: .
CDR3nt: TGTGCCAGCAGTGACAGTTTGGGGCGGAGGGGCAATGAGCAGTTCTTC
CDR3aa: CASSDSLGRRGNEQFF

v_gene: TRBV7-7
d_gene: .
j_gene: TRBJ2-1
abundance: .
CDR3nt: TGTGCCAGCAGCTTAGCACAAAACTCCTACAATGAGCAGTTCTTC
CDR3aa: CASSLAQNSYNEQFF

v_gene: TRBV28
d_gene: TRBD2
j_gene: TRBJ2-7
abundance: .
CDR3nt: TGTGCCAGCAGCTCTACTAGCGGGAGGGCCAACGAGCAGTACTTC
CDR3aa: CASSSTSGRANEQYF

v_gene: TRBV6-1
d_gene: TRBD2
j_gene: TRBJ2-3
abundance: .
CDR3nt: TGTGCCAGCAGTGTACCGGGACTAGCGGGAGGGGGGATAGGCACAGATACGCAGTATTTT
CDR3aa: CASSVPGLAGGGIGTDTQYF

v_gene: TRBV30
d_gene: .
j_gene: TRBJ2-5
abundance: .
CDR3nt: TGTGCCTGGAGTTCCGGAGTTGGAGGGACCCAGTACTTC
CDR3aa: CAWSSGVGGTQYF

v_gene: TRBV27
d_gene: .
j_gene: TRBJ1-5
abundance: .
CDR3nt: TGTGCCAGCAGTTCCCACTACAATCAGCCCCAGCATTTT
CDR3aa: CASSSHYNQPQHF

v_gene: TRBV13
d_gene: .
j_gene: TRBJ1-5
abundance: .
CDR3nt: TGTGCCAGCAGCAGGGGGACGTTAGGCGAACCCCAGCATTTT
CDR3aa: CASSRGTLGEPQHF

v_gene: TRBV5-4
d_gene: .
j_gene: TRBJ1-1
abundance: .
CDR3nt: TGTGCCAGCAGCTTGGCGGGGAACACTGAAGCTTTCTTT
CDR3aa: CASSLAGNTEAFF

v_gene: TRBV11-2
d_gene: .
j_gene: TRBJ2-1
abundance: .
CDR3nt: TGTGCCAGCAGCCAGGGGCGGAGCCACAATGAGCAGTTCTTC
CDR3aa: CASSQGRSHNEQFF

v_gene: TRBV9
d_gene: TRBD1
j_gene: TRBJ2-1
abundance: .
CDR3nt: TGTGCCAGCAGCCCCGGGACAGTCAATGAGCAGTTCTTC
CDR3aa: CASSPGTVNEQFF

v_gene: TRBV10-3
d_gene: .
j_gene: TRBJ1-1
abundance: .
CDR3nt: TGTGCCATCAGTGACAGGGTGGACACTGAAGCTTTCTTT
CDR3aa: CAISDRVDTEAFF

v_gene: TRBV6-5
d_gene: TRBD2
j_gene: TRBJ2-3
abundance: .
CDR3nt: TGTGCCAGCAGGGGGACTAGTTCGGGGGCAGATACGCAGTATTTT
CDR3aa: CASRGTSSGADTQYF

v_gene: TRBV2
d_gene: TRBD1
j_gene: TRBJ2-1
abundance: once
CDR3nt: TGTGCCAGCAGTGGTAGGACAGGGAACCACAATGAGCAGTTCTTC
CDR3aa: CASSGRTGNHNEQFF

v_gene: TRBV5-1
d_gene: .
j_gene: TRBJ2-2
abundance: .
CDR3nt: TGCGCCAGCAGCTTTAGGACTAACACCGGGGAGCTGTTTTTT
CDR3aa: CASSFRTNTGELFF

v_gene: TRBV27
d_gene: .
j_gene: TRBJ2-3
abundance: once
CDR3nt: TGTGCCAGCAGTCCCCACGCGGCAGGGAATTTTGCAGATACGCAGTATTTT
CDR3aa: CASSPHAAGNFADTQYF

v_gene: TRBV7-9
d_gene: TRBD1
j_gene: TRBJ1-1
abundance: .
CDR3nt: TGTGCCAGCAGCTTAGTGCCGGACAGGGAGGCTTTCTTT
CDR3aa: CASSLVPDREAFF

v_gene: TRBV5-1
d_gene: TRBD2
j_gene: TRBJ2-1
abundance: .
CDR3nt: TGCGCCAGCAGCCTTGAGACTAGCGGGAGCTTGAATGAGCAGTTCTTC
CDR3aa: CASSLETSGSLNEQFF

v_gene: TRBV7-9
d_gene: .
j_gene: TRBJ2-1
abundance: .
CDR3nt: TGTGCCAGCAGCTTGTCAGGTAACAATGAGCAGTTCTTC
CDR3aa: CASSLSGNNEQFF

v_gene: TRBV5-5
d_gene: TRBD1
j_gene: TRBJ2-3
abundance: .
CDR3nt: TGTGCCAGCAGCCCGGGACAGTCGATTAGCACAGATACGCAGTATTTT
CDR3aa: CASSPGQSISTDTQYF

v_gene: TRBV7-2
d_gene: TRBD1
j_gene: TRBJ2-1
abundance: once
CDR3nt: TGTGCCAGCAGCTTAGCGCCCTTCTTCCGGGACAGGGATGAATACAATGAGCAGTTCTTC
CDR3aa: CASSLAPFFRDRDEYNEQFF

v_gene: TRBV5-4
d_gene: .
j_gene: TRBJ2-4
abundance: once
CDR3nt: TGTGCCAGCACCGTCCCCGGGGGAGGCCAGTACTTC
CDR3aa: CASTVPGGGQYF

v_gene: TRBV4-3
d_gene: TRBD2
j_gene: TRBJ2-3
abundance: .
CDR3nt: TGCGCCAGCAGCCAAGCTTTGGGGGGGTCAGATACGCAGTATTTT
CDR3aa: CASSQALGGSDTQYF

v_gene: TRBV27
d_gene: .
j_gene: TRBJ2-7
abundance: .
CDR3nt: TGTGCCAGCAGTAGGGGGGGGTACTGGACCTCCTACGAGCAGTACTTC
CDR3aa: CASSRGGYWTSYEQYF

v_gene: TRBV15
d_gene: .
j_gene: TRBJ1-3
abundance: .
CDR3nt: TGTGCCACCAGCAGAGGCAGGAACTCTGGAAACACCATATATTTT
CDR3aa: CATSRGRNSGNTIYF

v_gene: TRBV6-1
d_gene: TRBD2
j_gene: TRBJ2-7
abundance: .
CDR3nt: TGTGCCAGCAGTGAAAGTCGGGAGCGGGAGAGGGACGAGCAGTACTTC
CDR3aa: CASSESRERERDEQYF

v_gene: TRBV30
d_gene: .
j_gene: TRBJ2-2
abundance: once
CDR3nt: TGTGCCGGCGGTGGGAACACCGGGGAGCTGTTTTTT
CDR3aa: CAGGGNTGELFF

v_gene: TRBV2
d_gene: TRBD2
j_gene: TRBJ2-1
abundance: .
CDR3nt: TGTGCCCGGTCGACTAGCGGTTACAATGAGCAGTTCTTC
CDR3aa: CARSTSGYNEQFF

v_gene: TRBV11-2
d_gene: TRBD1
j_gene: TRBJ2-5
abundance: .
CDR3nt: TGTGCCAGCAGCTTATTCGAGGGGGCCGCTTTCCAAGAGACCCAGTACTTC
CDR3aa: CASSLFEGAAFQETQYF

v_gene: TRBV11-1
d_gene: TRBD2
j_gene: TRBJ2-3
abundance: once
CDR3nt: TGTGCCAGCAGCTTCTGGACTAGCGGCACAGATACGCAGTATTTT
CDR3aa: CASSFWTSGTDTQYF

v_gene: TRBV18
d_gene: TRBD1
j_gene: TRBJ1-4
abundance: .
CDR3nt: TGTGCCAGCTCACCACCTAAAATCGGACAGGGATATGAAAAACTGTTTTTT
CDR3aa: CASSPPKIGQGYEKLFF

v_gene: TRBV28
d_gene: TRBD2
j_gene: TRBJ2-1
abundance: .
CDR3nt: TGTGCCAGCAGTTTAGGGACTAGCGGTTACAATGAGCAGTTCTTC
CDR3aa: CASSLGTSGYNEQFF

v_gene: TRBV6-1
d_gene: TRBD2
j_gene: TRBJ2-5
abundance: .
CDR3nt: TGTGCCAGCAGTGCACTAGCGGGAGGCCAAGAGACCCAGTACTTC
CDR3aa: CASSALAGGQETQYF

v_gene: TRBV29-1
d_gene: TRBD2
j_gene: TRBJ2-1
abundance: .
CDR3nt: TGCAGCGTTGTGGGTCTAGCGGCCGCCAATGAGCAGTTCTTC
CDR3aa: CSVVGLAAANEQFF

v_gene: TRBV5-1
d_gene: TRBD1
j_gene: TRBJ2-7
abundance: .
CDR3nt: TGCGCCAGCAGCTTGGGGACAGGGGCTTTCTACGAGCAGTACTTC
CDR3aa: CASSLGTGAFYEQYF

v_gene: TRBV7-6
d_gene: .
j_gene: TRBJ2-3
abundance: .
CDR3nt: TGTGCCAGCAGCTTAGAGTGGCAGGCAACTAGCACAGATACGCAGTATTTT
CDR3aa: CASSLEWQATSTDTQYF

v_gene: TRBV21-1
d_gene: .
j_gene: TRBJ1-5
abundance: .
CDR3nt: TGTGCCAGCAGCCCCCGGACGGGAGGGCCCCAGCATTTT
CDR3aa: CASSPRTGGPQHF

v_gene: TRBV2
d_gene: .
j_gene: TRBJ2-7
abundance: .
CDR3nt: TGTGCCAGCAGGCGACTGGAAAGCTCCTACGAGCAGTACTTC
CDR3aa: CASRRLESSYEQYF

v_gene: TRBV5-4
d_gene: .
j_gene: TRBJ2-3
abundance: .
CDR3nt: TGTGCCAGCAGCCCCGGGATAATGCTGACCGATACGCAGTATTTT
CDR3aa: CASSPGIMLTDTQYF

v_gene: TRBV5-5
d_gene: .
j_gene: TRBJ1-1
abundance: .
CDR3nt: TGTGCCAGCAGCCGGAGGGAGGATGAAGCTTTCTTT
CDR3aa: CASSRREDEAFF

v_gene: TRBV11-2
d_gene: TRBD2
j_gene: TRBJ2-7
abundance: .
CDR3nt: TGTGCCAGCAGCCCTCTTAGCGGGAGGGTCCACGAGCAGTACTTC
CDR3aa: CASSPLSGRVHEQYF

v_gene: TRBV19
d_gene: .
j_gene: TRBJ1-3
abundance: .
CDR3nt: TGTGCCAGTATGGGGGACTTGGACACCATATATTTT
CDR3aa: CASMGDLDTIYF